This T cell receptor beta chain was recorded in a study of blood T cells in healthy people across ages (dated by TCRdb to the mid-2010s). For the study in its entirety: In model experiments, template switching captured roughly one uniquely barcoded TCR beta cDNA molecule for every two T cells. For two donors (one aged 18 to 29 and one aged 80 or older), the study analyzed two additional independent replicas of 1 million unique cDNA reads from the same blood draw. The study measured age-related changes in TCR beta repertoire diversity using deep sequencing normalized with unique cDNA molecular identifiers. Donors of different ages were randomly distributed across sequencing lanes to avoid experimental bias. The donors were split into four age groups: young (average 16 years), middle-aged (39), aged (approximately 59) and long-lived (about 82).

The library was obtained by 5' RACE. Sequenced on an Illumina HiSeq 2500. A second PCR of roughly 6 to 12 cycles was performed with a sample-barcoded 5' primer and a J-beta primer mix. A unique molecular identifier was introduced onto each TCR beta cDNA molecule by a template-switch 5' adaptor carrying 12 random nucleotides. Each sample yielded at least 3 million CDR3-containing paired-end reads. First-strand cDNA was synthesized from all RNA with the Mint cDNA synthesis kit, primed by a TRBC-specific oligonucleotide. After uracil-DNA glycosylase treatment, a first 18-cycle PCR used universal primers M1SS and BC2_uni_R on all cDNA. For the original study's pipeline: Each sample was normalized by randomly selecting 1 million high-quality reads, each carrying a distinct molecular identifier. Instead of being binned into consensus sequences, reads that shared molecular identifiers were thrown out. CDR3 identification, clonotype clustering and error correction used MiTCR with a Q25 quality threshold and the strictest error-elimination algorithm. A nonparametric unseen species model with Euler transformation was used to estimate a lower bound on total TCR beta diversity. TCRdb passed the public sequencing reads through fastp at Q25 and MiXCR, retaining productive beta sequences. Every distinct CDR3 protein forms one entry, paired with its most common genes and DNA. What appears here as the V and J calls and clone size reflects TCRdb's work, not the paper's. For this sample the table gives hundreds of thousands of distinct CDR3 sequences, of which around 45% were detected only once. The top ten clonotypes cover about a fifth of the sample.

The CDR3 runs 16 residues from the cysteine to the phenylalanine. Of all the DNA, just the CDR3 is kept, 48 bases in frame from base 1. Reading the germline V gene (reference sequence) gives CDR1 SEHNR and CDR2 FQNEAQ. V and J are trimmed by 5 bases and 3 bases, and the gene matches miss 11 bases of the junction. What the authors observed across the whole study: Estimates of total diversity based on one million sequenced T cells were considered lower bounds and underestimates. The percentage of naive T cells measured by flow cytometry correlated strongly with observed TCR beta diversity. Observed TCR beta diversity per million T cells fell roughly linearly with age, and a significant reduction was already apparent by age around 40. Donor CMV infection status was unknown, potentially confounding age-related changes in expanded clonotypes. Because profiling used bulk unsorted PBMCs, naive and antigen-experienced compartments could not be compared conclusively. Compared with the aged group, more naive CD4+ T cells, fewer expanded clones and increased TCR diversity were shown by the long-lived group, suggesting age selection.

A few counts support this clonotype. Its antigen is not yet known. The input lacks base qualities; no much larger clone sits a single base away. Systemically healthy Caucasian individuals from Russia, over 30 in total and aged roughly 6 to 100 years, were included as donors. Each donor gave about 10 milliliters of peripheral blood, drawn into EDTA-treated Vacutainer tubes. Ficoll-Paque density-gradient centrifugation was used to isolate PBMCs, with at least 6 million per sample. Trizol reagent was used to extract total RNA from the PBMCs, yielding at least 6 micrograms per sample. Naive CD45RAhigh/CD27high T cell percentages were measured by flow cytometry on a PBMC aliquot from every donor.

The chain is assembled from TRBV7-9 and TRBJ2-7; TRBD1 lines up with 9 middle nucleotides. This sequence was found in a man aged 55 to 70 in good health. The sequenced sample consisted of blood. For the CDR3, the sequence is CASSEVDRGINYEQYF. The nucleotides read TGTGCCAGCAGCGAAGTGGACAGGGGAATTAACTACGAGCAGTACTTC.